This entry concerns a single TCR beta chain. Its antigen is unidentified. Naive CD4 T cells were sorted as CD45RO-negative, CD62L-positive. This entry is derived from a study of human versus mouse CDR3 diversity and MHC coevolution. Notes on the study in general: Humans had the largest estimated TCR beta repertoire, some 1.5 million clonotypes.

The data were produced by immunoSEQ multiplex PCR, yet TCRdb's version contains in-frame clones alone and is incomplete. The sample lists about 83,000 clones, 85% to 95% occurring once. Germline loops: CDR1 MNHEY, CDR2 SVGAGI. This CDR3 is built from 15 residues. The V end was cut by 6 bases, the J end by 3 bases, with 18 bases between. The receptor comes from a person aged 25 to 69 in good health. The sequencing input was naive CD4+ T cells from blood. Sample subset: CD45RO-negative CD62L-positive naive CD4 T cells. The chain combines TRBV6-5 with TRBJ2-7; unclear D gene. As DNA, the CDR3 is TGTGCCAGCAGCAGTCAGAACCCTTACTACTACGAGCAGTACTTC. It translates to CASSSQNPYYYEQYF.